This T cell receptor beta chain was retrieved from a study of molecular identifiers for immune sequencing clone quantification. MiXCR was run by TCRdb on the PCR reads, yielding one entry per CDR3 protein. The sample lists under 600,000 distinct CDR3 sequences, about 26% seen once, with 0.7% to 0.9% in the top ten. The germline V and J ends were trimmed by 5 bases and 0 bases, with 8 bases remaining between them. CDR3 length: 14 amino acids. The germline V gene has CDR1 SEHNR and CDR2 FQNEAQ (reference sequence). The specimen sequenced was naive CD8+ T cells from blood, with Jurkat cell RNA spiked in. Stated subset: FACS-sorted CD8+CD4-CCR7+CD45RA+ naive T cells. This TCR derives from a human donor in good health. Some libraries in this study had Jurkat cell RNA spiked in. This rearrangement joins TRBV7-9 to TRBJ2-1; D remains unclear. The CDR3 sequence: CASSHRSSYNEQFF. For the CDR3, the DNA is TGTGCCAGCAGCCACCGAAGCTCCTACAATGAGCAGTTCTTC.